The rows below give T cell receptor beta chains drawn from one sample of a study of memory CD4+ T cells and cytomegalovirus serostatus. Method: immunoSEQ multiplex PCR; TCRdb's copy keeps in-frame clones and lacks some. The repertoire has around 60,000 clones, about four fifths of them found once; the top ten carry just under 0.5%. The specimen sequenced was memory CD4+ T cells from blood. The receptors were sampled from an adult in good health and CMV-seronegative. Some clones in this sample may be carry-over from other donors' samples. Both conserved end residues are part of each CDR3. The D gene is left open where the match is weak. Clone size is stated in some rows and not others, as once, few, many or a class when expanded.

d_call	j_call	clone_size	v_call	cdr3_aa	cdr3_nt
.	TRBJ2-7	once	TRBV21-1	CASTIRGGGTTYEQYF	TGTGCCAGCACCATCCGCGGGGGAGGGACCACCTACGAGCAGTACTTC
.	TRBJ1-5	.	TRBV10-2	CASSDPRYSNQPQHF	TGCGCCAGCAGTGACCCGAGATATAGCAATCAGCCCCAGCATTTT
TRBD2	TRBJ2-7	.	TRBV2	CASSVAGGLSYEQYF	TGTGCCAGCAGTGTAGCGGGAGGACTCTCCTACGAGCAGTACTTC
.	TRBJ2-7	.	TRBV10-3	CAISESATDEQYF	TGTGCCATCAGTGAGTCTGCGACAGACGAGCAGTACTTC
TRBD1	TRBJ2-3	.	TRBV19	CASSRQTGGGTDTQYF	TGTGCCAGTAGTAGGCAGACAGGGGGCGGAACAGATACGCAGTATTTT
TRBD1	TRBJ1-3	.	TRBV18	CASSPDRVSSGNTIYF	TGTGCCAGCTCACCTGACAGGGTGAGCTCTGGAAACACCATATATTTT
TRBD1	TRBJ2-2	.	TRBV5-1	CASRPGTGDTGELFF	TGCGCCAGCAGGCCCGGGACAGGGGACACCGGGGAGCTGTTTTTT
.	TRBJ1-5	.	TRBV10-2	CASSEVRQPSQPQHF	TGCGCCAGCAGTGAGGTCCGGCAGCCGAGTCAGCCCCAGCATTTT
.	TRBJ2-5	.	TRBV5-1	CASSLDSTQETQYF	TGCGCCAGCAGCTTGGACTCTACCCAAGAGACCCAGTACTTC
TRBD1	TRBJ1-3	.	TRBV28	CASSPWDSESSGNTIYF	TGTGCCAGCAGTCCATGGGACAGCGAAAGCTCTGGAAACACCATATATTTT
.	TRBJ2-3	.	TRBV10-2	CASSESTVSTDTQYF	TGCGCCAGCAGTGAGTCGACAGTTAGCACAGATACGCAGTATTTT
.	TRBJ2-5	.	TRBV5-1	CASSFGPTGETQYF	TGCGCCAGCAGCTTCGGGCCAACGGGGGAGACCCAGTACTTC
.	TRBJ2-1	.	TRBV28	CASSLGGRGGHNEQFF	TGTGCCAGCAGTTTAGGTGGCAGGGGGGGACACAATGAGCAGTTCTTC
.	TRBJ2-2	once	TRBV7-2	CASTSEPTGRLFF	TGTGCCAGCACCTCCGAGCCCACAGGTCGGCTGTTTTTT
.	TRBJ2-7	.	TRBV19	CASSITTGGAYEQYF	TGTGCCAGTAGTATTACAACAGGGGGGGCCTACGAGCAGTACTTC
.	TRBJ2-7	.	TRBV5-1	CASSVELQGGGYEQYF	TGCGCCAGCAGCGTCGAACTACAGGGAGGGGGCTACGAGCAGTACTTC
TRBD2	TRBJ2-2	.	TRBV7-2	CASSLMRTSGNTGELFF	TGTGCCAGCAGCTTAATGCGGACTAGCGGGAACACCGGGGAGCTGTTTTTT
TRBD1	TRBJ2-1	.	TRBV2	CASTTGQAYNEQFF	TGTGCCAGCACTACGGGACAGGCCTACAATGAGCAGTTCTTC
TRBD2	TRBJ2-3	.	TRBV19	CASSIVQRGGTDTQYF	TGTGCCAGTAGTATAGTCCAGCGGGGGGGCACAGATACGCAGTATTTT
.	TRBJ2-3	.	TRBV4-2	CASSLTTDTQYF	TGTGCCAGCAGCCTAACCACAGATACGCAGTATTTT
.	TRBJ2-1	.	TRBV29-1	CSVEGYTYNEQFF	TGCAGCGTTGAAGGTTATACCTACAATGAGCAGTTCTTC
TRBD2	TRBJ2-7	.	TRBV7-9	CASSFASGSHEQYF	TGTGCCAGCAGCTTTGCAAGCGGGAGCCACGAGCAGTACTTC
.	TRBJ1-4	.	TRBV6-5	CASSPNQGEKLFF	TGTGCCAGCAGCCCTAACCAGGGGGAAAAACTGTTTTTT
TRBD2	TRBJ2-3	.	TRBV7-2	CASNGGRARDTQYF	TGTGCCAGCAACGGCGGGAGGGCGAGAGATACGCAGTATTTT
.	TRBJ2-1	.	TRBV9	CASSVGQVNVVYNEQFF	TGTGCCAGCAGCGTAGGTCAGGTCAACGTTGTGTACAATGAGCAGTTCTTC
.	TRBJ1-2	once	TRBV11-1	CASRQTEGYGYTF	TGTGCCAGCAGACAAACCGAGGGCTATGGCTACACCTTC
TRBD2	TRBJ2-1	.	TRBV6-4	CASSVIAGRLDEQFF	TGTGCCAGCAGCGTAATCGCCGGGAGGCTGGATGAGCAGTTCTTC
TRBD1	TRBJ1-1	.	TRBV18	CASSEGQGATEAFF	TGTGCCAGCTCCGAGGGACAGGGGGCCACTGAAGCTTTCTTT
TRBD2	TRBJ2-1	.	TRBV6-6	CASWTSGRNEQFF	TGTGCCAGCTGGACTAGCGGGAGGAATGAGCAGTTCTTC
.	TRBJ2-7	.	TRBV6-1	CASSETWGATYEQYF	TGTGCCAGCAGTGAAACGTGGGGGGCCACCTACGAGCAGTACTTC
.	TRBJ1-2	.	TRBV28	CASSSGRGYTF	TGTGCCAGCAGTTCAGGGAGGGGCTACACCTTC
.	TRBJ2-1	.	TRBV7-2	CASTLGRGTYNEQFF	TGTGCCAGCACCTTAGGTAGGGGAACCTACAATGAGCAGTTCTTC
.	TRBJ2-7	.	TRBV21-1	CASSKVGGASEQYF	TGTGCCAGCAGCAAAGTAGGGGGCGCATCCGAGCAGTACTTC
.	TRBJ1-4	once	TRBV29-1	CSVVSNVNGKLFF	TGCAGCGTTGTCTCGAACGTCAACGGGAAACTGTTTTTT
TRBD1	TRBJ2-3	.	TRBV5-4	CASSTGQAITDTQYF	TGTGCCAGCAGCACCGGACAGGCTATCACAGATACGCAGTATTTT
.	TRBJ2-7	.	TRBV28	CASSFLVGSIYEQYF	TGTGCCAGCAGTTTTTTAGTGGGAAGTATCTACGAGCAGTACTTC
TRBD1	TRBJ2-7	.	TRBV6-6	CASCLDRVEYEQYF	TGTGCCAGCTGCTTAGACAGGGTAGAGTACGAGCAGTACTTC
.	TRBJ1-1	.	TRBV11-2	CASSYKGEAFF	TGTGCCAGCAGTTATAAGGGGGAAGCTTTCTTT
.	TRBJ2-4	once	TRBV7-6	CASSLGGSKNIQYF	TGTGCCAGCAGCTTAGGGGGTTCCAAAAACATTCAGTACTTC
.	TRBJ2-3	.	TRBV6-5	CASSLRGASTDTQYF	TGTGCCAGCAGCCTCAGAGGGGCTAGCACAGATACGCAGTATTTT
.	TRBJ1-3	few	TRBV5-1	CASSSDQTGPGNTIYF	TGCGCCAGCAGCTCGGACCAGACAGGCCCGGGAAACACCATATATTTT
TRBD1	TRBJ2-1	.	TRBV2	CASSGGHRGSYNEQFF	TGTGCCAGCAGTGGGGGGCACAGGGGGTCCTACAATGAGCAGTTCTTC
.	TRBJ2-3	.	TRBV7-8	CASSLASRDTDTQYF	TGTGCCAGCAGCTTAGCGTCCCGGGACACAGATACGCAGTATTTT
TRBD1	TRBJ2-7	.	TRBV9	CASSVGQGTIYEQYF	TGTGCCAGCAGCGTAGGACAGGGAACGATCTACGAGCAGTACTTC
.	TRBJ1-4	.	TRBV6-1	CASSEGGFNEKLFF	TGTGCCAGCAGTGAGGGGGGATTTAATGAAAAACTGTTTTTT
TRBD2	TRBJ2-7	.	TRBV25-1	CASSELLAGGYEQYF	TGTGCCAGCAGTGAATTGTTAGCGGGAGGGTACGAGCAGTACTTC
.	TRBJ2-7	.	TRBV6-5	CASSYEGRNYEQYF	TGTGCCAGCAGTTACGAGGGGCGAAACTACGAGCAGTACTTC
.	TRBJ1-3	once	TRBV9	CASSVNLHRAGNTIYF	TGTGCCAGCAGCGTCAACTTACACAGGGCTGGAAACACCATATATTTT
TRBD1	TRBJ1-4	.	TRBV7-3	CASSLGLGRGYEKLFF	TGTGCCAGCAGCTTAGGGCTGGGCAGGGGGTACGAAAAACTGTTTTTT
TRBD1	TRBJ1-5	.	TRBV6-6	CASRGQGESQPQHF	TGTGCCAGCAGAGGACAGGGTGAGAGTCAGCCCCAGCATTTT